One and the same sample provided the 32 T cell receptor beta chains below, sequenced in a study of CD8 T cells in Susac syndrome. Reverse transcription of about 0.5 to 1 ug RNA was performed with random hexamers. In TCRdb, the immunoSEQ multiplex PCR reads were re-called with MiXCR into one record per CDR3 protein. Among some 150,000 distinct CDR3 sequences listed, 95% were seen once. Source material: CD4+ T cells from PBMCs. These receptor sequences come from a human donor with Susac syndrome.

The rearrangement links TRBV12-3 or TRBV12-4 to TRBJ1-3; no clear D. V was pared by 4 bases and J by 3 bases, with 13 bases between. The CDR3 is 15 residues long. This CDR3 is CASSSLKYFGNTIYF. As DNA, the CDR3 is TGTGCCAGCAGTTCGCTCAAATACTTTGGAAACACCATATATTTT.

This chain connects TRBV29-1 to TRBJ1-3; D is unclear. Germline V gene sequence: CDR1 SQVTM, CDR2 ANQGSEA. The CDR3 spans 14 residues. V lost 5 bases to trimming and J lost 0 bases, with 11 bases between them. In nucleotides, the CDR3 is TGCAGCGTTAGTTGGCTCGCCTCTGGAAACACCATATATTTT. It encodes CSVSWLASGNTIYF.

J is TRBJ1-4 and V is TRBV20-1, with D hard to call. The CDR3 runs 15 residues. Trimming shortened V by 1 base and J by 1 base, and 10 bases separated the two germline ends. CDR1 and CDR2 (germline): DFQATT, SNEGSKA (reference sequence). The CDR3 sequence is CSARVSRETNEKLFF. The CDR3 DNA is TGCAGTGCTAGAGTAAGCCGAGAAACTAATGAAAAACTGTTTTTT.

The rearrangement joins TRBV20-1 to TRBJ1-2; D perhaps matches TRBD1 (5 bases). In germline, CDR1 is DFQATT, CDR2 SNEGSKA (reference sequence). V shed 3 bases and J shed 3 bases, with 11 bases lying between them. The CDR3 is 13 amino acids. The CDR3 loop is CSASSGTHYGYTF. CDR3 sequence (DNA): TGCAGTGCTAGCTCCGGGACTCACTATGGCTACACCTTC.

J is TRBJ2-7 and V is TRBV30; possibly TRBD2 for D (6 bases). There are 13 residues in the CDR3. Germline assignment: CDR1 GTSNPN and CDR2 SVGIG (reference sequence). Trimming took 4 bases from V and 6 from J, leaving 16 bases between them. The CDR3 protein is CAWKEGPSTEQYF. Written as DNA, the CDR3 is TGTGCCTGGAAGGAGGGGCCCTCGACCGAGCAGTACTTC.

The V and J genes are TRBV29-1 and TRBJ1-2; D uncertain. Germline V gene sequence: CDR1 SQVTM, CDR2 ANQGSEA. With 2 bases removed from V and 1 base from J, the gap between germline ends came to 5 bases. The CDR3 contains 12 residues. The CDR3 DNA follows: TGCAGCGTTGAAACCTATAACTATGGCTACACCTTC. This sequence encodes CSVETYNYGYTF.

The chain recombines TRBV7-9 with TRBJ2-1; D is unclear. V lost 5 bases and J 4 bases, leaving 15 bases between the germline ends. CDR3 length: 15 residues. Germline loops: CDR1 SEHNR, CDR2 FQNEAQ (reference sequence). This CDR3 is CASSPLGKMYNEQFF. CDR3 in DNA: TGTGCCAGCAGCCCACTGGGGAAGATGTACAATGAGCAGTTCTTC.

The V and J genes are TRBV6-5 and TRBJ2-7; TRBD2 matches at 7 bases. The germline gives CDR1 MNHEY, CDR2 SVGAGI. The J segment lost 4 bases and the V segment lost 6 bases, leaving 9 bases of the junction unmatched. The CDR3 is 14 residues long. CDR3 in amino acids: CASSPSGGPYEQYF. CDR3 nucleotide sequence: TGTGCCAGCAGCCCCTCGGGGGGACCATACGAGCAGTACTTC.

This clonotype was counted once. The chain carries TRBV7-2 and TRBJ2-4; weak D call: TRBD1 (6 bases). Germline CDR1 and CDR2: SGHTA and FQGNSA. The CDR3 has 15 residues. The V end was cut by 3 bases, the J end by 2 bases, with 11 bases between. The CDR3 DNA sequence: TGTGCCAGCAGCTTGAGTCAGGGGACCAAAAACATTCAGTACTTC. Residues: CASSLSQGTKNIQYF. The full variable domain, rest sourced from reference TRBV7-2 and TRBJ2-4, is GAGVSQSPSNKVTEKGKDVELRCDPISGHTALYWYRQSLGQGLEFLIYFQGNSAPDKSGLPSDRFSAERTGGSVSTLTIQRTQQEDSAVYLCASSLSQGTKNIQYFGAGTRLSVL.

The chain couples TRBV20-1 to TRBJ1-2; TRBD1 matches 8 bases. Germline V lookup: CDR1 DFQATT, CDR2 SNEGSKA (reference sequence). Germline trimming cut 5 bases from V and 3 bases from J; bases unmatched to any gene: 5. The CDR3 sequence is 13 residues long. CDR3 DNA: TGCAGTGCTGGTCAGGGGGCCGACTATGGCTACACCTTC. Translated, it gives CSAGQGADYGYTF.

J is TRBJ2-1 and V is TRBV7-3, with 9 bases fitting TRBD2. The CDR3 totals 17 residues. Germline CDR1 reads SGHTA; CDR2 reads FQGTGA. V shed 5 bases and J 5 bases; nucleotides not matched to a gene: 13. For the CDR3, the DNA is TGTGCCAGCAGCCCCGGAAGCGGGGGGTGGGTTAACAATGAGCAGTTCTTC. This translates into CASSPGSGGWVNNEQFF.

This chain joins TRBV15 and TRBJ1-5; 8 bases agree with TRBD1. This CDR3 region has 15 residues. The V segment lost 5 bases and the J segment 0 bases; nucleotides outside the gene matches: 3. Germline V gives CDR1 LNHNV, CDR2 YYDKDF (reference sequence). The DNA for the CDR3 is TGTGCCACCAGCCCGACAGGGGCTAGCAATCAGCCCCAGCATTTT. Its protein is CATSPTGASNQPQHF.

This sequence joins TRBV30 and TRBJ2-1; D perhaps matches TRBD1 (5 bases). Germline CDR1 is GTSNPN and CDR2 is SVGIG (reference sequence). V lost 0 bases, J lost 7 bases, and 7 bases lay in between. The CDR3 consists of 12 residues. Here the CDR3 DNA reads TGTGCCTGGAGTGTGTCAGGGAATGAGCAGTTCTTC. Amino acids: CAWSVSGNEQFF.

The chain uses TRBV20-1 and TRBJ2-1, with 7 bases fitting TRBD2. The CDR3 extends over 16 amino acids. Germline CDR1 DFQATT, CDR2 SNEGSKA (reference sequence). After removal of 0 bases from V and 4 bases from J, the junction contained 9 bases not matched to a gene. The CDR3: CSARDPGLVRYNEQFF. Here the CDR3 DNA reads TGCAGTGCTAGAGATCCCGGACTAGTCAGGTACAATGAGCAGTTCTTC.

This clonotype showed up just once. This chain joins TRBV14 and TRBJ1-1; D gene uncertain. The germline V and J ends were trimmed by 4 bases and 7 bases, with 13 bases remaining between them. Per the germline V gene, CDR1 is SGHDN and CDR2 is FVKESK. The length of the CDR3 is 13 residues. The CDR3 spells CASSPRTISEAFF. CDR3 nucleotide sequence: TGTGCCAGCAGCCCGCGAACTATAAGTGAAGCTTTCTTT.

V and J are TRBV12-3 or TRBV12-4 and TRBJ2-6; no clear D. V lost 5 bases, J lost 0 bases, and 8 bases lay in between. CDR3 length: 15 amino acids. Here the CDR3 reads CASSQDRSGANVLTF. CDR3 bases: TGTGCCAGCAGTCAGGACCGCTCTGGGGCCAACGTCCTGACTTTC.

This clonotype has only one observation. V and J are TRBV12-3 or TRBV12-4 and TRBJ1-1; a possible D gene is TRBD1 (6 bases). The V end lost 4 bases, the J end lost 1 base, and 10 bases lay between the germline ends. This CDR3 contains 14 residues. The CDR3 reads CASSYRVGNTEAFF. Here the CDR3 DNA reads TGTGCCAGCAGTTACAGGGTTGGGAACACTGAAGCTTTCTTT.

The J gene is TRBJ1-5, the V gene TRBV20-1; no reliable D call. Germline assignment: CDR1 DFQATT and CDR2 SNEGSKA (reference sequence). The CDR3 consists of 13 residues. V lost 0 bases, J lost 5 bases, and 8 bases lay in between. Here the CDR3 reads CSARDFGDQPQHF. The CDR3 DNA reads as TGCAGTGCTAGAGATTTCGGGGATCAGCCCCAGCATTTT.

The chain joins TRBV18 to TRBJ2-1; 7 bases line up with TRBD2. This CDR3 spans 12 amino acids. V shed 1 base and J 10 bases; nucleotides not matched to a gene: 1. Germline V gives CDR1 KGHSH, CDR2 LQKENI. CDR3 coding DNA: TGTGCCAGCTCACCACTGGGGGGGGAGCAGTTCTTC. Protein: CASSPLGGEQFF.

The chain joins TRBV30 to TRBJ1-3; D gene uncertain. This CDR3 region has 12 residues. With 4 bases removed from V and 0 bases from J, the gap between germline ends came to 4 bases. CDR1 is GTSNPN, CDR2 SVGIG, per germline (reference sequence). The CDR3 DNA is TGTGCCTGGAAAGCCTCTGGAAACACCATATATTTT. Amino acids: CAWKASGNTIYF. Full variable domain (missing parts from reference TRBV30 and TRBJ1-3): SQTIHQWPATLVQPVGSPLSLECTVEGTSNPNLYWYRQAAGRGLQLLFYSVGIGQISSEVPQNLSASRPQDRQFILSSKKLLLSDSGFYLCAWKASGNTIYFGEGSWLTVV.

The chain carries TRBV4-3 and TRBJ1-1; unclear D gene. Trimming shortened V by 6 bases and J by 3 bases, and 11 bases separated the two germline ends. The CDR3 spans 13 residues. In germline, CDR1 is LGHNA, CDR2 YSLEER. The CDR3 DNA sequence: TGCGCCAGCAGGGCTGCACAGTACACTGAAGCTTTCTTT. Translated: CASRAAQYTEAFF.

This chain connects TRBV15 to TRBJ2-3, with 15 bases fitting TRBD2. From germline, CDR1 is LNHNV and CDR2 YYDKDF (reference sequence). V shed 0 bases, J shed 7 bases, and the junction held 8 bases outside the gene matches. This CDR3 spans 18 amino acids. DNA of the CDR3: TGTGCCACCAGCAGAGATTCCGGACTAGCGGGGGGGCAAAATACGCAGTATTTT. This translates into CATSRDSGLAGGQNTQYF.

The chain carries TRBV6-6 and TRBJ1-6; D remains unclear. The germline CDR1 and CDR2 sequences are MNHNY and SVGAGI (reference sequence). With 0 bases removed from V and 5 bases from J, the gap between germline ends came to 8 bases. This CDR3 has 15 amino acids. In nucleotides, the CDR3 is TGTGCCAGCAGTTACTCGCAGGCCGATAATTCACCCCTCCACTTT. Translated, it gives CASSYSQADNSPLHF.

The chain employs TRBV4-1 and TRBJ1-2; 11 bases are a match to TRBD1. There are 18 residues in the CDR3. Germline CDR1 MGHRA, CDR2 YSYEKL. V lost 1 base to trimming and J lost 1 base; unmatched junction nucleotides: 8. Here the CDR3 DNA reads TGCGCCAGCAGCCAAGTAACCGGACAGGGGGCTCTTAACTATGGCTACACCTTC. It is translated as CASSQVTGQGALNYGYTF.

The chain combines TRBV25-1 with TRBJ1-5; D is possibly TRBD1 (5 bases). The CDR3 is 15 amino acids. Germline CDR1 and CDR2: MGHDK and SYGVNS. V lost 5 bases, J lost 0 bases, and 11 bases lay in between. CDR3 protein: CASSTGDHSNQPQHF. The CDR3 bases are TGTGCCAGCAGTACGGGGGACCATAGCAATCAGCCCCAGCATTTT.

The CDR3 here is CASSGRGNEQFF. The CDR3 bases are TGTGCCAGCAGCGGGCGAGGCAATGAGCAGTTCTTC. The V gene is TRBV7-8, the J gene TRBJ2-1; D gene uncertain. The CDR3 consists of 12 residues. Between the trimmed V and J ends, which lost 5 bases and 6 bases, there was a span of 8 bases. Germline CDR1 is SGHVS and CDR2 is FQNEAQ.

The chain combines TRBV25-1 with TRBJ2-7; possibly TRBD2 for D (6 bases). This CDR3 has 12 amino acids. Germline-derived CDR1 and CDR2 are MGHDK and SYGVNS. V was clipped by 6 bases and J by 4 bases, with 10 bases between them. DNA for the CDR3: TGTGCCAGCAGCGGAGGGAGGTACGAGCAGTACTTC. Translated, it gives CASSGGRYEQYF.

The chain combines TRBV7-8 with TRBJ1-2; D remains unclear. In germline, CDR1 is SGHVS, CDR2 FQNEAQ. V gave up 1 base and J gave up 4 bases, with 10 bases separating them. The CDR3 is made up of 14 amino acids. The CDR3 DNA is TGTGCCAGCAGCTTAGACCTGAAAGTCTATGGCTACACCTTC. Its translation: CASSLDLKVYGYTF.

The chain combines TRBV7-3 with TRBJ1-1, with TRBD1 identical over 9 bases. The V gene's germline CDR1 is SGHTA and CDR2 FQGTGA. After removal of 4 bases from V and 0 bases from J, the junction contained 9 bases not matched to a gene. The CDR3 has 17 amino acids. CDR3 region: CASSSTGGAGMNTEAFF. CDR3 coding DNA: TGTGCCAGCAGCTCCACAGGGGGCGCGGGTATGAACACTGAAGCTTTCTTT.

J is TRBJ1-1 and V is TRBV12-3 or TRBV12-4; D perhaps matches TRBD1 (5 bases). Trimming took off 5 bases at V and 0 bases at J, with 10 bases between the two ends. This CDR3 is 14 amino acids long. The CDR3 sequence is CASSQGVMNTEAFF. As DNA, the CDR3 is TGTGCCAGCAGTCAAGGGGTTATGAACACTGAAGCTTTCTTT.

This chain uses TRBV5-1 with TRBJ2-1, with TRBD2 matching over 15 bases. Germline CDR1 is SGHRS and CDR2 is YFSETQ. This CDR3 is built from 18 residues. V lost 6 bases to trimming and J lost 9 bases; unmatched junction nucleotides: 16. The CDR3 DNA sequence: TGCGCCAGCACCCCTTCCGGGACTAGCGGGGGGAACCAAGGTGAGCAGTTCTTC. Its translation is CASTPSGTSGGNQGEQFF.

This clonotype showed up just once. The chain uses TRBV28 and TRBJ1-1, with D maybe TRBD1 (5 bases). The CDR3 runs 15 residues. Trimming cost V 7 bases and J 0 bases, with 15 bases left between them. Germline V CDR1 and CDR2: MDHEN, SYDVKM. CDR3 sequence reads: CASTKSGPMNTEAFF. The CDR3 coding sequence is TGTGCCAGCACAAAATCGGGACCGATGAACACTGAAGCTTTCTTT.